This record concerns one T cell receptor (beta chain) sequence. Per the germline V gene, CDR1 is SGHVS and CDR2 is FQNEAQ. Trimming removed 4 bases from V and 5 bases from J; junction bases left unmatched: 9. CDR3 length: 15 residues. This entry belongs to a study of shared clonotypes between healthy human individuals. Method: immunoSEQ multiplex PCR; TCRdb's copy keeps in-frame clones and lacks some. This sample has 2 million to 2.5 million clones; just under 95% occur once, and the top ten carry approximately 0.41%. The chain has TRBV7-8 and TRBJ1-2, with TRBD1 matching over 8 bases. Sequencing was done on a sample of naive CD4+ T cells from PBMCs. Regarding subset: CD45RA+ positively selected. The clonotype comes from a man between 18 and 29 years old in good health. Some clones in this sample may be carry-over from other donors' samples. The CDR3 DNA is TGTGCCAGCAGCTCGAGTGGACAGGGAAGTTATGGCTACACCTTC. The encoded protein is CASSSSGQGSYGYTF.